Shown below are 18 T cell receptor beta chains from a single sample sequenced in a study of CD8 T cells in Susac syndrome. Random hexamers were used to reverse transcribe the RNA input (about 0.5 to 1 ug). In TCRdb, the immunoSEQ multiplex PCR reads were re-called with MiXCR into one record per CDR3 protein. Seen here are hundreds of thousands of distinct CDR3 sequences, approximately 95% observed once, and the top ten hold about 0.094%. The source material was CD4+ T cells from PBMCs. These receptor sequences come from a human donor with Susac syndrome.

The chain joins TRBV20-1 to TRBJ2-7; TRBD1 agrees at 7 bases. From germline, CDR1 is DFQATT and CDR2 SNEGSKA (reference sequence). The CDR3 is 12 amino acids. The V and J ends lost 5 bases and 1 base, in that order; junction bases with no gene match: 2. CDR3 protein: CSASGQSYEQYF. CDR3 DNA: TGCAGTGCTTCGGGACAGTCCTACGAGCAGTACTTC.

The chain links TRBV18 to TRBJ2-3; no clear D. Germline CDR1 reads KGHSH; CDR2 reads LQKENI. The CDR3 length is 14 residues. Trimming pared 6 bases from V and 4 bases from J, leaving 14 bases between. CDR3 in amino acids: CASSHSPAPDTQYF. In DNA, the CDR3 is TGTGCCAGCTCCCATTCACCCGCTCCAGATACGCAGTATTTT.

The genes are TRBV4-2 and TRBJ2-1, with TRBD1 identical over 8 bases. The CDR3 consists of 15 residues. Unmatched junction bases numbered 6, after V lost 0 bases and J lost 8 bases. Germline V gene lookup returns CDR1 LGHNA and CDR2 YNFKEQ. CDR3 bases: TGTGCCAGCAGCCAAGAGGCCAGGGGGCGTGATGAGCAGTTCTTC. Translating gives CASSQEARGRDEQFF.

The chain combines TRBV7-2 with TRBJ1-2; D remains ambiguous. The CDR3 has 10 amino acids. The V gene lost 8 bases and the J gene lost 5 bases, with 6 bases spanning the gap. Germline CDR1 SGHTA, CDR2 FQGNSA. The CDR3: CASPAYGYTF. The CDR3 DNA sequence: TGTGCCAGCCCGGCATATGGCTACACCTTC.

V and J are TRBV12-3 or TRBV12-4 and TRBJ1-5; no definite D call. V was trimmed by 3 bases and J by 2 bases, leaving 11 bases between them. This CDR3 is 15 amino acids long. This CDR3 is CASSFWDRGNQPQHF. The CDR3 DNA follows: TGTGCCAGCAGTTTCTGGGATAGAGGCAATCAGCCCCAGCATTTT.

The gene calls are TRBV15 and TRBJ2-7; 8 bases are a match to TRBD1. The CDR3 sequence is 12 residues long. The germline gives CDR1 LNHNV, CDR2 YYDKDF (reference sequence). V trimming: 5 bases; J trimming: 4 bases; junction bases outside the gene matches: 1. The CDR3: CATSHRGYEQYF. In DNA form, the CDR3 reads TGTGCCACCAGCCACAGGGGGTACGAGCAGTACTTC.

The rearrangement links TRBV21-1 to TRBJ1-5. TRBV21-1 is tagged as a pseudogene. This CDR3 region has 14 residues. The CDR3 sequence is CASRRVYSNQPQHF. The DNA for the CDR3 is TGTGCCAGCAGGCGGGTTTATAGCAATCAGCCCCAGCATTTT.

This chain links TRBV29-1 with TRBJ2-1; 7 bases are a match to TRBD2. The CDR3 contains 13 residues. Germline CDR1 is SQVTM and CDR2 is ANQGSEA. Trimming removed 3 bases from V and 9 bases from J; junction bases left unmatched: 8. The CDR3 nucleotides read TGCAGCGTTGATATCGGGAGGTGGAGTGAGCAGTTCTTC. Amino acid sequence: CSVDIGRWSEQFF.

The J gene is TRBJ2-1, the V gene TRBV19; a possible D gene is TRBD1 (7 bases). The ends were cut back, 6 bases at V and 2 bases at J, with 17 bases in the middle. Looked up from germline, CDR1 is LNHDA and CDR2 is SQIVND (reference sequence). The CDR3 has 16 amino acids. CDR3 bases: TGTGCCAGTAGGGAAGGAGGGACAGACACCTACAATGAGCAGTTCTTC. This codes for CASREGGTDTYNEQFF.

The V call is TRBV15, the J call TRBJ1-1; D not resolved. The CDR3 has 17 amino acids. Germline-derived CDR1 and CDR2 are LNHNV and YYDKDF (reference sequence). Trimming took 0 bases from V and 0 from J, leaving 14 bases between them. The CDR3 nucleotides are TGTGCCACCAGCAGAGAGGGCACGGGCCTCATGAACACTGAAGCTTTCTTT. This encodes CATSREGTGLMNTEAFF.

The CDR3 reads CAIKPDSTNEQFF. CDR3 DNA sequence: TGTGCCATCAAGCCCGACAGTACCAATGAGCAGTTCTTC. The chain has TRBV10-3 and TRBJ2-1, with TRBD1 as a possible D gene (5 bases). Trimming removed 7 bases at V and 6 bases at J, with 13 bases between. The V gene's germline CDR1 is ENHRY and CDR2 SYGVKD. The CDR3 runs 13 residues.

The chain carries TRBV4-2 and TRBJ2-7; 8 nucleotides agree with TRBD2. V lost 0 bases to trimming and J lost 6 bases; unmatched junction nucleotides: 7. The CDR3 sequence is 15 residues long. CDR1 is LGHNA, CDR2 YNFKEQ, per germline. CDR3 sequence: CASSQDLAGIAEQYF. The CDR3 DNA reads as TGTGCCAGCAGCCAAGATCTAGCGGGTATTGCCGAGCAGTACTTC.

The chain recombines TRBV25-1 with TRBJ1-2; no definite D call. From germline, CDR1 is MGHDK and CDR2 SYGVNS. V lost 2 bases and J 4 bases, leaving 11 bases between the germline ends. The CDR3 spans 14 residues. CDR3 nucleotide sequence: TGTGCCAGCAGTGAAAGTATGGGCCGCTATGGCTACACCTTC. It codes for CASSESMGRYGYTF.

The CDR3 bases are TGTGCCTGGATCGGTAACACTGAAGCTTTCTTT. As protein: CAWIGNTEAFF. J is TRBJ1-1 and V is TRBV30; D is ambiguous. The CDR3 is 11 residues long. V lost 4 bases to trimming and J lost 2 bases, with 5 bases between them. Looked up from germline, CDR1 is GTSNPN and CDR2 is SVGIG (reference sequence).

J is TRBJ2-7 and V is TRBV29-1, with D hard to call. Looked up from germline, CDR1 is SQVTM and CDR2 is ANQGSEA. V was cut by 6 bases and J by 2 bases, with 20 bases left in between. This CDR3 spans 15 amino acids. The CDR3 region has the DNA TGCAGCGTCCCTGATCTGGCAGGCCGAACCTACGAGCAGTACTTC. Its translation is CSVPDLAGRTYEQYF.

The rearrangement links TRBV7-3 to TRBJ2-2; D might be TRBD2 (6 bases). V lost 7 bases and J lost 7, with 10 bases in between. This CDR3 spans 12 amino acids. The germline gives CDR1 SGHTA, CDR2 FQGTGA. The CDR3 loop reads CASTHGGGELFF. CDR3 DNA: TGTGCCAGCACCCACGGGGGCGGGGAGCTGTTTTTT. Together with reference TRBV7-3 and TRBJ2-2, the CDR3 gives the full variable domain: GAGVSQTPSNKVTEKGKYVELRCDPISGHTALYWYRQSLGQGPEFLIYFQGTGAADDSGLPNDRFFAVRPEGSVSTLKIQRTERGDSAVYLCASTHGGGELFFGEGSRLTVL.

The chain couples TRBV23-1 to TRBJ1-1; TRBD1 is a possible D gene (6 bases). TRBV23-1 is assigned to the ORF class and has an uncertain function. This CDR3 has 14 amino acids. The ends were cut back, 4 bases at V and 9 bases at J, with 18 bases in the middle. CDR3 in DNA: TGCGCCAGCAGTCTCGCGCCGAGGACAGAACAAGCTTTCTTT. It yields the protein CASSLAPRTEQAFF.

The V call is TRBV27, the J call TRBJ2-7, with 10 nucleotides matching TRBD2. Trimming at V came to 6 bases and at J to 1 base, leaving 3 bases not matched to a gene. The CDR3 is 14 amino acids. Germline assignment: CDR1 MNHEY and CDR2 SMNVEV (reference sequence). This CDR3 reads CASRSSGRSYEQYF. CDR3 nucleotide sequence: TGTGCCAGCAGATCTAGCGGGAGATCCTACGAGCAGTACTTC.